What follows is one T cell receptor beta chain and its context. Its target is unknown. The entry originates in a study of shared clonotypes between healthy human individuals. Study information: A donor's plate count was three for CD4 naive and three for CD4 memory; CD8 naive had two and CD8 memory one.

Trimming took 0 bases from V and 8 from J, leaving 20 bases between them. The CDR3 has 17 residues. Looked up from germline, CDR1 is SGHRS and CDR2 is YFSETQ. Findings of the study overall: The genetic and exposure-history diversity represented was limited by few donors. Rarefaction showed that sequencing of sorted subsets was incomplete (despite large depth).

Only in-frame clones appear in the TCRdb table, and some are missing; sequencing was by immunoSEQ multiplex PCR. The data hold 730,000 or so clones, with 72% observed a single time. The rearrangement uses TRBV5-1 and TRBJ2-2, with D tentatively TRBD1 or TRBD2 (5 bases each). The TCR comes from a woman in her 30s in good health. Sequenced sample: memory CD4+ T cells sorted from blood. Subset of the sample: CD45RA-negative fraction. CDR3 DNA: TGCGCCAGCAGCTTGGAAGGGGAGCTGGGGCTCATAGGGGAGCTGTTTTTT. It codes for CASSLEGELGLIGELFF.